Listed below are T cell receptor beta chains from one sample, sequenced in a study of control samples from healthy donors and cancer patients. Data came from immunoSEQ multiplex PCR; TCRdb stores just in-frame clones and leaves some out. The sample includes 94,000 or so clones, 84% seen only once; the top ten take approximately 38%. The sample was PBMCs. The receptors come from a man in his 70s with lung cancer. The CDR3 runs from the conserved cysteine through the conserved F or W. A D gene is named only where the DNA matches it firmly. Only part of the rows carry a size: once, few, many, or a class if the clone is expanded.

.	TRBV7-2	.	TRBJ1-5	TGTGCCAGCAGCTTAAGAAGCAGCGGCAATCAGCCCCAGCATTTT	CASSLRSSGNQPQHF
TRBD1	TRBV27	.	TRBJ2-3	TGTGCCAGCAGTTTATGGGACAGGGTGTCAGATACGCAGTATTTT	CASSLWDRVSDTQYF
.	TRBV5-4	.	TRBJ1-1	TGTGCCAGCACCTGGGGGCTGAACACTGAAGCTTTCTTT	CASTWGLNTEAFF
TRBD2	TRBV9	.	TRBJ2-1	TGTGCCAGCAGCGTAGATGGACGGACTAGCTCCTACAATGAGCAGTTCTTC	CASSVDGRTSSYNEQFF
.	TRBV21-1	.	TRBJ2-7	TGTGCCAGCCCTATCGACAGGGCGTACGAGCAGTACTTC	CASPIDRAYEQYF
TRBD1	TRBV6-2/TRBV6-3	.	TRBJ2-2	TGTGCCAGCAGTTACTCCCCTCTTCGGACAGGGATTGAGGCCGGGGAGCTGTTTTTT	CASSYSPLRTGIEAGELFF
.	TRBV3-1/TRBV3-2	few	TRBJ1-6	TGTGCCAGCAGCCTCCCAGGGGCAAGATCACCCCTCCACTTT	CASSLPGARSPLHF
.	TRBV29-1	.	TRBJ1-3	TGCAGCGTCGGGGGAGGGGACAACACCATATATTTT	CSVGGGDNTIYF
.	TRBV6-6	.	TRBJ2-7	TGTGCCAGCAGCCAAGGGGGAGAGCAGTACTTC	CASSQGGEQYF
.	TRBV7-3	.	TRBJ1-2	TGTGCCAGCAGCTTAACGGGACAACCCGGGAACTATGGCTACACCTTC	CASSLTGQPGNYGYTF
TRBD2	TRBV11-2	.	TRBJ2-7	TGTGCCAGCAGCTTTGGCAGCGGGACTGCCTCCAGGGTCGAGCAGTACTTC	CASSFGSGTASRVEQYF
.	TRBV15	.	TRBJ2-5	TGTGCCACCAGCAGAGAAGGTGAGACCCAGTACTTC	CATSREGETQYF
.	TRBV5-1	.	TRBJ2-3	TGCGCCAGCAGCCGCCAACAGGGCATCAACACAGATACGCAGTATTTT	CASSRQQGINTDTQYF
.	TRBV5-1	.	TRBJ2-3	TGCGCCAGCAGCTCAGGACGGTACACAGATACGCAGTATTTT	CASSSGRYTDTQYF
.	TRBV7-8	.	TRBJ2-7	TGTGCCAGCAGCCCCCCGGGCAGGGGAAGTCCCTACGAGCAGTACTTC	CASSPPGRGSPYEQYF
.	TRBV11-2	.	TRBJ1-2	TGTGCCAGCAGCTTAACAGGATTGAATTATGGGGGCTACACCTTC	CASSLTGLNYGGYTF
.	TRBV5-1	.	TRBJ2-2	TGCGCCAGCAGCTTGGCCGGGGCAGGGGTTGTCACCGGGGAGCTGTTTTTT	CASSLAGAGVVTGELFF
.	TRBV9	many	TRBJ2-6	TGTGCCAGCAGCGTAGCGCCCACTGGTGGGGCCAACGTCCTGACTTTC	CASSVAPTGGANVLTF
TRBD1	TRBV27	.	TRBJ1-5	TGTGCCAGCAGAGACAGGGGGCGAGGAGGATATAGCAATCAGCCCCAGCATTTT	CASRDRGRGGYSNQPQHF
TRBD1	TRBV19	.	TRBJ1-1	TGTGCCAGTAGTATCCCCACAAGACAGGGCGAAGCTTTCTTT	CASSIPTRQGEAFF
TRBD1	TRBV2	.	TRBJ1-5	TGTGCCAGCAGTGAAGGGACAGGGAATCAGCCCCAGCATTTT	CASSEGTGNQPQHF
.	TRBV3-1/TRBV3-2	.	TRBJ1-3	TGTGCCAGCACAGCTCCGGGGGGCAGGGCGGGAGGAAACACCATATATTTT	CASTAPGGRAGGNTIYF
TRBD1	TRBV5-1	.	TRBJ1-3	TGCGCCAGCAGCCCAGACCGTGGACAGGGGGCGAAGGTGTCGAACACCATATATTTT	CASSPDRGQGAKVSNTIYF
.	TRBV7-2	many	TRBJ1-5	TGTGCCAGCAGCTTAGAGTCTCAGCCTAATCAGCCCCAGCATTTT	CASSLESQPNQPQHF
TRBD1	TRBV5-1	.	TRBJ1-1	TGCGCCAGCAGCTTGGGGACAGGCTGGAACACTGAAGCTTTCTTT	CASSLGTGWNTEAFF
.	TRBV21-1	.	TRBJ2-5	TGTGCCAGCAGCATAATGGCCCCCCCGACCCAAGAGACCCAGTACTTC	CASSIMAPPTQETQYF
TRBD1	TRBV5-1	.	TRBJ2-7	TGCGCCAGCAGCTTGGGGACAGGAGCCTACGAGCAGTACTTC	CASSLGTGAYEQYF
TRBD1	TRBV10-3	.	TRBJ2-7	TGTGCCATCAGTAAGACAGGGGCCCCCGTCGGCGAGCAGTACTTC	CAISKTGAPVGEQYF
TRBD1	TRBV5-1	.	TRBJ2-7	TGTGCCAGCAGCTTGGCCGGGACAGGGGCTCTCGAGCAGTACTTC	CASSLAGTGALEQYF
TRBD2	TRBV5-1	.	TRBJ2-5	TGCGCCAGCAGCTTGGTCCCTAGCGGGGGTCAAGAGACCCAGTACTTC	CASSLVPSGGQETQYF
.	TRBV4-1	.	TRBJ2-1	TGCGCCAGCAGCCAAGTACCTTACAATGAGCAGTTCTTC	CASSQVPYNEQFF
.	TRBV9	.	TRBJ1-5	TGTGCCAGCAGCCTCGACGGAATCCAGCCCCAGCATTTT	CASSLDGIQPQHF
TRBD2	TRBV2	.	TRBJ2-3	TGTGCCAGCAGTACCCGGACCCGTGGGGGCTGGGAGCGGGGGGGCGTAGATACGCAGTATTTT	CASSTRTRGGWERGGVDTQYF
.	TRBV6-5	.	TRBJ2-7	TGTGCCAGCAGGACAGAGTTTTACGAGCAGTACTTC	CASRTEFYEQYF
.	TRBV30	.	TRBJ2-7	TGTGCCTGGAGCCGAATCGACAGCCCCTACGAGCAGTACTTC	CAWSRIDSPYEQYF
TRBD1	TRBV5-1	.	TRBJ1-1	TGCGCCAGCAGCTACGCAGGGGGCTACACTGAAGCTTTCTTT	CASSYAGGYTEAFF
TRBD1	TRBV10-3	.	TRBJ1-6	TGTGCCATCAGGACGACAGGGGGCAACTCACCCCTCCACTTT	CAIRTTGGNSPLHF
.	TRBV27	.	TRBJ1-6	TGTGCCAGCAGTCCCCTCGGGAATTCACCCCTCCACTTT	CASSPLGNSPLHF
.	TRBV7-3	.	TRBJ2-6	TGTGCCAGCAGCCTTAGGGTTCCCGGGGCCAACGTCCTGACTTTC	CASSLRVPGANVLTF
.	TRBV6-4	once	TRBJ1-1	TGTGCCAGCAGTGTTACGTTAGACACTGAAGCTTTCTTT	CASSVTLDTEAFF
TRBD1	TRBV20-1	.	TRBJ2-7	TGCAGTGCTAGTCCTGGACAGGGGGGTGACGAGCAGTACTTC	CSASPGQGGDEQYF
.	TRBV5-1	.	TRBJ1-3	TGCGCCAGCAGCCCGGGACCGATCTCTGGAAACACCATATATTTT	CASSPGPISGNTIYF
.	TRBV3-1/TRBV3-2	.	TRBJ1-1	TGTGCCAGCAGCGAAGCCCCGGACCGTGAAGCTTTCTTT	CASSEAPDREAFF
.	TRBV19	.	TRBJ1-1	TGTGCCAGTAGTATGGGGTCAGTCTACACTGAAGCTTTCTTT	CASSMGSVYTEAFF
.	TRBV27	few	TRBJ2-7	TGTGCCAGCAAAGGGACCCTCACCCACGAGCAGTACTTC	CASKGTLTHEQYF
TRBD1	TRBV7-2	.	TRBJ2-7	TGTGCCAGCAGAAGACCGGGACAGGGGGTCGCGTACGAGCAGTACTTC	CASRRPGQGVAYEQYF
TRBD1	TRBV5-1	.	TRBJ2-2	TGCGCCAGCAGCTTGGTACAGGGGGCGTTCGGGGAGCTGTTTTTT	CASSLVQGAFGELFF
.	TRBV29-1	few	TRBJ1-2	TGCAGCGTTGAAGATGGGGGTGGCTACACCTTC	CSVEDGGGYTF